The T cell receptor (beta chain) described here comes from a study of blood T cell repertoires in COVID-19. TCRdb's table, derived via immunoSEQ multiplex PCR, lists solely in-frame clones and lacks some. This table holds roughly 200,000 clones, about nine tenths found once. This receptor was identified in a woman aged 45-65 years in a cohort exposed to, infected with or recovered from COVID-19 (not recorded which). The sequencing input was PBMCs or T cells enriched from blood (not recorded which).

CDR3 in amino acids: CASSQGIRSGRDYEQYF. The CDR3 DNA follows: TGCGCCAGCAGCCAAGGAATTCGGAGCGGCCGAGACTACGAGCAGTACTTC. The chain uses TRBV4-3 and TRBJ2-7, with D tentatively TRBD2 (5 bases). CDR3 length: 17 amino acids. Deletions cut 1 base from V and 3 bases from J, with 19 bases between. Germline V gene sequence: CDR1 LGHNA, CDR2 YSLEER.